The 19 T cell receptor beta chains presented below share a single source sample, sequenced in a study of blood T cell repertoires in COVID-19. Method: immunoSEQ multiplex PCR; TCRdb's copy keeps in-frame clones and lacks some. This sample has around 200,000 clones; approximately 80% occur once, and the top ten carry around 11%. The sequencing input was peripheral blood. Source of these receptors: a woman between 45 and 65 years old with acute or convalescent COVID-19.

The CDR3 region has the DNA TGTGCCAGCAGCGTAGATGGGGGGACAGGGGACCTCTATAATTCACCCCTCCACTTT. The encoded protein is CASSVDGGTGDLYNSPLHF. The gene calls are TRBV9 and TRBJ1-6, with 10 nucleotides matching TRBD1. J was trimmed by 3 bases and V by 0 bases; bases with no gene match: 9. Per germline, CDR1 SGDLS and CDR2 YYNGEE. The CDR3 spans 19 residues. Looking up the rest from reference TRBV9 and TRBJ1-6 gives the full variable domain: DSGVTQTPKHLITATGQRVTLRCSPRSGDLSVYWYQQSLDQGLQFLIQYYNGEERAKGNILERFSAQQFPDLHSELNLSSLELGDSALYFCASSVDGGTGDLYNSPLHFGNGTRLTVT.

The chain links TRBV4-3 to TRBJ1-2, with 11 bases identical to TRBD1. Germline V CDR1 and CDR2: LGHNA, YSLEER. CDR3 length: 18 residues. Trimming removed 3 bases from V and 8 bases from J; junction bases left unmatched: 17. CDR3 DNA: TGCGCCAGCAGCCAGGTATCCGGCGGACAGGGGGCAGTAGTCGGCTACACCTTC. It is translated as CASSQVSGGQGAVVGYTF.

The CDR3 reads CASSLNSWGPEAFF. In DNA, the CDR3 is TGTGCCAGCAGCTTAAACAGTTGGGGCCCTGAAGCTTTCTTT. The chain employs TRBV11-3 and TRBJ1-1; possibly TRBD1 for D (5 bases). Germline-derived CDR1 and CDR2 are SGHNT and YENEEA. V gave up 2 bases and J gave up 6 bases, with 13 bases separating them. This CDR3 is built from 14 residues.

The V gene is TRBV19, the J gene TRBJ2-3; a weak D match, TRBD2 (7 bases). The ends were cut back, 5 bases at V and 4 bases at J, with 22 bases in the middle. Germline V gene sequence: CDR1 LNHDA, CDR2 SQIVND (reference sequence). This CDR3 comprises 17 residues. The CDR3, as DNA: TGTGCCAGTAGTCCCCAGGGGAGCGGGATTGGGGCAGATACGCAGTATTTT. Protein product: CASSPQGSGIGADTQYF.

In nucleotides, the CDR3 is TGCGCCAGCAGTGAGCCGCTCACCGGGCGCGGGGGATCAACCCCGGGTAGGAATTCACCCCTCCACTTT. Residues: CASSEPLTGRGGSTPGRNSPLHF. The chain employs TRBV10-1 and TRBJ1-6; a weak D match, TRBD1 (5 bases). The CDR3 contains 23 residues. V was cut by 2 bases and J by 7 bases, with 36 bases left in between. Per germline, CDR1 WNHNN and CDR2 SYGVQD (reference sequence).

CDR3: CASSEWPLYPQHF. CDR3 coding DNA: TGCGCCAGCAGTGAGTGGCCCTTGTACCCCCAGCATTTT. The chain uses TRBV10-2 and TRBJ1-5; D unresolved. This CDR3 is 13 amino acids long. Germline V gives CDR1 WSHSY, CDR2 SAAADI. Deletions cut 1 base from V and 10 bases from J, with 11 bases between.

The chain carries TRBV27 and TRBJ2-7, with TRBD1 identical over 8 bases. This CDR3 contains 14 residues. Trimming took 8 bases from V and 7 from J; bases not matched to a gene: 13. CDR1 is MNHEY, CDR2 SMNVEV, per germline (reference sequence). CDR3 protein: CASRRTGQGSEQYF. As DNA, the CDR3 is TGTGCCAGCCGCCGGACAGGACAGGGATCGGAGCAGTACTTC.

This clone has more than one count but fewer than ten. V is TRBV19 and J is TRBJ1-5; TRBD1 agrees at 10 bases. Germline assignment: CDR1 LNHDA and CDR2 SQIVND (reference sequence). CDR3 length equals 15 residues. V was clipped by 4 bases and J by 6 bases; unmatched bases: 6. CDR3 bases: TGTGCCAGTAGTACGACAGGGGGCGGCGGTCAGCCCCAGCATTTT. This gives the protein CASSTTGGGGQPQHF.

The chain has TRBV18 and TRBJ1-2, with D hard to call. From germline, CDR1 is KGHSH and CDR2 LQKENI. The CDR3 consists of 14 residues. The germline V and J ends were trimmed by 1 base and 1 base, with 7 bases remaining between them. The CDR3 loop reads CASSPQGVNYGYTF. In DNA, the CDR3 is TGTGCCAGCTCACCACAGGGAGTTAACTATGGCTACACCTTC.

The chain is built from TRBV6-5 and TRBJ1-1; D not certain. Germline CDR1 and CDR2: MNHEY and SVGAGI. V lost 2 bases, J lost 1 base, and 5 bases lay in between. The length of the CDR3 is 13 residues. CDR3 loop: CASSYEGNTEAFF. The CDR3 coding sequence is TGTGCCAGCAGTTACGAGGGGAACACTGAAGCTTTCTTT.

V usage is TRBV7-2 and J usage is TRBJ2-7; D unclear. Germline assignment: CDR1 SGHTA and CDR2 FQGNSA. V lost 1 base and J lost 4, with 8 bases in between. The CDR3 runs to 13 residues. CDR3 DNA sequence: TGTGCCAGCAGCTTAGAACTCCTTTACGAGCAGTACTTC. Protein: CASSLELLYEQYF.

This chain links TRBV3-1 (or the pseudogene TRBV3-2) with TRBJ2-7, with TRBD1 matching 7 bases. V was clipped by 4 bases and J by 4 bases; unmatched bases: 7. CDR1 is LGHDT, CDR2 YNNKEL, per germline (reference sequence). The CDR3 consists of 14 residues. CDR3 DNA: TGTGCCAGCAGCCCCTGGGACAGAAAGTACGAGCAGTACTTC. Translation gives CASSPWDRKYEQYF.

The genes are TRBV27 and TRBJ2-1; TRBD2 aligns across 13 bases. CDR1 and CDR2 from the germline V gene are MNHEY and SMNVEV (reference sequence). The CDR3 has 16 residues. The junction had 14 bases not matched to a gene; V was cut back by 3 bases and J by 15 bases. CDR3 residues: CASSFPQGLAGASLFF. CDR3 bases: TGTGCCAGCAGTTTTCCCCAAGGACTAGCGGGGGCCTCTCTGTTCTTC.

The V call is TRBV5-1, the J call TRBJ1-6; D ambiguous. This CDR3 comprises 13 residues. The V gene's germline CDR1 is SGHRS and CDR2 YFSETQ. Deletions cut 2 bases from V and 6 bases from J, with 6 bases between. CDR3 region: CASSLDSNSPLHF. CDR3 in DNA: TGCGCCAGCAGCTTAGACTCTAATTCACCCCTCCACTTT.

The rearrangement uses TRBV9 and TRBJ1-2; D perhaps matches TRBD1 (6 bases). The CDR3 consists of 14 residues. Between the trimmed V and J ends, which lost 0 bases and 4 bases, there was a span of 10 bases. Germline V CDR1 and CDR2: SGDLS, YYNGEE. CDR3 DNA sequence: TGTGCCAGCAGCGTAGAGGGGGTAGGCTATGGCTACACCTTC. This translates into CASSVEGVGYGYTF.

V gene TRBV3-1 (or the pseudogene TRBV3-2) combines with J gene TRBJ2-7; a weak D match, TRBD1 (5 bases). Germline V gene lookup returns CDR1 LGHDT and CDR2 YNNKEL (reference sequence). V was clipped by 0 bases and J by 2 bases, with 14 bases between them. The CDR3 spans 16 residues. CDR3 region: CASSQEGQGKAYEQYF. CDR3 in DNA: TGTGCCAGCAGCCAAGAAGGGCAGGGAAAGGCCTACGAGCAGTACTTC.

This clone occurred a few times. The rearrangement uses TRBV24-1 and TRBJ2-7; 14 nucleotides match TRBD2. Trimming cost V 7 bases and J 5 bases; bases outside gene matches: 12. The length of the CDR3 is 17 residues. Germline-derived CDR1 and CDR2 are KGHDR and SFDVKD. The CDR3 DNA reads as TGTGCCACCAGGTCATCCGGGACTAGCGGGAGTGTCGACGAGCAGTACTTC. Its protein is CATRSSGTSGSVDEQYF.

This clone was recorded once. DNA of the CDR3: TGTGCCAGCAGGAAGACAGGGGCTTTAGGCCAGCCCCAGCATTTT. This encodes CASRKTGALGQPQHF. This chain links TRBV6-5 with TRBJ1-5; TRBD1 agrees at 8 bases. CDR1 is MNHEY, CDR2 SVGAGI, per germline. J was trimmed by 7 bases and V by 6 bases; bases with no gene match: 11. This CDR3 comprises 15 residues.

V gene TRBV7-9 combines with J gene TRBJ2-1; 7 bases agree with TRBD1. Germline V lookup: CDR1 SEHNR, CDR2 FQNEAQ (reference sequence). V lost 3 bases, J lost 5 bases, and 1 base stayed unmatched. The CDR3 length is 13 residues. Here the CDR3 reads CASSLGTDNEQFF. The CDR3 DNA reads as TGTGCCAGCAGCTTGGGGACAGACAATGAGCAGTTCTTC.